This TCR beta chain is from a study of identical twins' blood T cells. Study-wide results and limits: Each donor's most abundant TCRbeta clonotypes shared more CDR3 sequences with her twin than unrelated donors.

Each TCR cDNA library carried sample-specific barcodes on both ends. TCRdb ran MiXCR on the 5' RACE reads and lists one entry per CDR3 protein. The sample lists 350,000 to 450,000 distinct CDR3 sequences; roughly 30% were seen once. Likely shared infections and vaccines: all three twin pairs were reared together. This clonotype was found a few times. Its target is not known. This CDR3 has 17 amino acids. Trimming pared 7 bases from V and 2 bases from J, leaving 21 bases between. Germline V gene sequence: CDR1 MNHNS, CDR2 SASEGT. The sample was PBMCs. The V and J genes are TRBV6-1 and TRBJ1-5; D uncertain. This TCR derives from a woman between 18 and 50 years old in good health. CDR3 sequence: CASIKGAGKGGNQPQHF. DNA for the CDR3: TGTGCCAGCATCAAGGGAGCGGGGAAAGGCGGCAATCAGCCCCAGCATTTT.